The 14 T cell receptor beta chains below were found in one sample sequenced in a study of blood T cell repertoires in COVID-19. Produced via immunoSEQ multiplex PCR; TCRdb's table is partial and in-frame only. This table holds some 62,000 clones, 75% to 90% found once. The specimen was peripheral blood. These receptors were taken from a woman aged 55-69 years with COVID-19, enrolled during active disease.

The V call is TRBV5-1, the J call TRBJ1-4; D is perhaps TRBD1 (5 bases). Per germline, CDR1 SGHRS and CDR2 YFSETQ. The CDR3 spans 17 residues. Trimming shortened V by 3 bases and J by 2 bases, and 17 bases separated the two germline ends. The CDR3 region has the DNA TGCGCCAGCAGCTCGGACATATCCCGACGGACTAATGAAAAACTGTTTTTT. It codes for CASSSDISRRTNEKLFF.

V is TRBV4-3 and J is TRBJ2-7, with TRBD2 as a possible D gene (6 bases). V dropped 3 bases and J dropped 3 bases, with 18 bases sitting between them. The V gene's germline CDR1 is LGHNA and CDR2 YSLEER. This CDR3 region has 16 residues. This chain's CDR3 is CASSQGWGEGVYEQYF. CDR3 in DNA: TGCGCCAGCAGCCAGGGGTGGGGGGAAGGAGTCTACGAGCAGTACTTC.

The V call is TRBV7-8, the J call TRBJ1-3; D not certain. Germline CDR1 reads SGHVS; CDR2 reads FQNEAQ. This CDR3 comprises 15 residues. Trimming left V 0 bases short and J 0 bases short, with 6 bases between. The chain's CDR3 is CASSLAVSSGNTIYF. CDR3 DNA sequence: TGTGCCAGCAGCTTAGCAGTGAGCTCTGGAAACACCATATATTTT.

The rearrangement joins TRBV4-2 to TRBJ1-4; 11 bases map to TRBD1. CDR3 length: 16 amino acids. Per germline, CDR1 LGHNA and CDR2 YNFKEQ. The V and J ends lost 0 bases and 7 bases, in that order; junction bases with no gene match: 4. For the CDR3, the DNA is TGTGCCAGCAGCCAAGATAGGGGGACAGGGGGTGAAAAACTGTTTTTT. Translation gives CASSQDRGTGGEKLFF.

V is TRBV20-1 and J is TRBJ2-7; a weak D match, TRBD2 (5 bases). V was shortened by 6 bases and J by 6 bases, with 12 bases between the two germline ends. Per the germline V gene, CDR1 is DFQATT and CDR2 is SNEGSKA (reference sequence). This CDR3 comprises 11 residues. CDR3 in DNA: TGCAGTGCCCCGAGGGCGGGCGAGCAGTACTTC. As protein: CSAPRAGEQYF.

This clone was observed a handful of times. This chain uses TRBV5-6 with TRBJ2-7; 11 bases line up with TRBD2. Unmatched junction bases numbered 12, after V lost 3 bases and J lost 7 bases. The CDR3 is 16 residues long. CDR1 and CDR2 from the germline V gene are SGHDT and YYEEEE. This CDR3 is CASSSGLGLAVGEQYF. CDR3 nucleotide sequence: TGTGCCAGCAGCTCCGGGTTGGGACTAGCGGTTGGGGAGCAGTACTTC.

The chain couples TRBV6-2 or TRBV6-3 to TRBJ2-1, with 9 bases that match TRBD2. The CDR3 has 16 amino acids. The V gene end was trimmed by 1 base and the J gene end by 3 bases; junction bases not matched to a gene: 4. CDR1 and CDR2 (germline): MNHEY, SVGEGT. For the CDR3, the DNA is TGTGCCAGCAGTTACTTTAGCGGGAGTCTCTACAATGAGCAGTTCTTC. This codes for CASSYFSGSLYNEQFF.

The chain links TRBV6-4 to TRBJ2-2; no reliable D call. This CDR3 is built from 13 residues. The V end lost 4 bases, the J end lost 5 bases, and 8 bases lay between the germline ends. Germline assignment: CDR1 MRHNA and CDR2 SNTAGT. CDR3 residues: CASSAQRTGELFF. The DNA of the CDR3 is TGTGCCAGCAGTGCCCAACGGACCGGGGAGCTGTTTTTT.

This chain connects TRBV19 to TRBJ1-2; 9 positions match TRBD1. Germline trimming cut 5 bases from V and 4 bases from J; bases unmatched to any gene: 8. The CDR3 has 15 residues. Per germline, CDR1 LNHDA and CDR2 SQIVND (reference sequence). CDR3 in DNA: TGTGCCAGTAGTGGGGATCAACAGGGGGCCTATGGCTACACCTTC. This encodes CASSGDQQGAYGYTF.

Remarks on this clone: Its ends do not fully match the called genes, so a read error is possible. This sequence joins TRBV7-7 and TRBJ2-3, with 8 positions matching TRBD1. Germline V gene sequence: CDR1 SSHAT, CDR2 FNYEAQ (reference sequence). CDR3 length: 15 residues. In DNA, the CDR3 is TGTGCTAGCAGTTACGGGACAGGCGACACAGATACGCAGTATTTT. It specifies CASSYGTGDTDTQYF.

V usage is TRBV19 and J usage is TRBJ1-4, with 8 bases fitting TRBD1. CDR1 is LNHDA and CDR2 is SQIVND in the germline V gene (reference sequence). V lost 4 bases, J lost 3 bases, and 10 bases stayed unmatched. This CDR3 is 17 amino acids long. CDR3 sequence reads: CASSTHRQGLANEKLFF. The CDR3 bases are TGTGCCAGTAGTACTCACAGACAGGGGTTGGCTAATGAAAAACTGTTTTTT.

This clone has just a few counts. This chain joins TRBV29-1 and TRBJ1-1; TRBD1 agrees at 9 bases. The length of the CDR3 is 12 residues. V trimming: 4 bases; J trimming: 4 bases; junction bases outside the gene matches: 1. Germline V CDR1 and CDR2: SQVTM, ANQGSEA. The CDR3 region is CSVVTGGTEAFF. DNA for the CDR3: TGCAGCGTTGTGACAGGGGGCACTGAAGCTTTCTTT.

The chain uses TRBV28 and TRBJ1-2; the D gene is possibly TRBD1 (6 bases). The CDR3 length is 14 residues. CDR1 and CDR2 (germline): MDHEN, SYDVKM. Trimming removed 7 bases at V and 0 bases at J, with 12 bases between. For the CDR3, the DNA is TGTGCCAGCACCGGACCAGGGGCTAACTATGGCTACACCTTC. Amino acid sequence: CASTGPGANYGYTF.

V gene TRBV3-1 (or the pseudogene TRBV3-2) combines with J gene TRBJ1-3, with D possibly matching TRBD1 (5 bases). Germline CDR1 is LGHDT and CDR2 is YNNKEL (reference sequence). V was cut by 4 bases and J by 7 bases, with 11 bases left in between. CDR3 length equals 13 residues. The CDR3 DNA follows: TGTGCCAGCAGCCCCGGACGGGGGAACACCATATATTTT. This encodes CASSPGRGNTIYF.